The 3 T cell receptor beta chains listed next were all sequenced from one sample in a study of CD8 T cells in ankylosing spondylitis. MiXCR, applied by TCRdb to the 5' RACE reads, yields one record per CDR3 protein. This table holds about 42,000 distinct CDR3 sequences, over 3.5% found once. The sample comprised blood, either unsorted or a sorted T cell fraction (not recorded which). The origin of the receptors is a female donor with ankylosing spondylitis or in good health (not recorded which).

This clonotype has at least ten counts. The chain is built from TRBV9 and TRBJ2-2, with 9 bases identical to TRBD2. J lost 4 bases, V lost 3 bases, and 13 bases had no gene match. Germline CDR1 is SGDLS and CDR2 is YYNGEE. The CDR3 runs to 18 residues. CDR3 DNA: TGTGCCAGCAGCGCCAAACTTGGCGGGGGGGCCGTCACCGGGGAGCTGTTTTTT. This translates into CASSAKLGGGAVTGELFF.

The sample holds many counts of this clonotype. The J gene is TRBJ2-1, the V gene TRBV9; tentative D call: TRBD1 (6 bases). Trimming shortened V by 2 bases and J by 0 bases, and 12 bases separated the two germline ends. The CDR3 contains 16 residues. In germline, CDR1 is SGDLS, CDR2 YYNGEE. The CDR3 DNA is TGTGCCAGCAGCGTGGTTGACAGGAGCTCCTACAATGAGCAGTTCTTC. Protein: CASSVVDRSSYNEQFF.

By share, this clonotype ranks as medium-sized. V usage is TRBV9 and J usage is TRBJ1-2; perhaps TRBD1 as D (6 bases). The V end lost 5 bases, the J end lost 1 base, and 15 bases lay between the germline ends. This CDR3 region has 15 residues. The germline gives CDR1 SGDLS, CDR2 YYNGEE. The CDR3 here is CASSPPGALNYGYTF. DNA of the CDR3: TGTGCCAGCAGTCCACCAGGGGCCCTTAACTATGGCTACACCTTC.